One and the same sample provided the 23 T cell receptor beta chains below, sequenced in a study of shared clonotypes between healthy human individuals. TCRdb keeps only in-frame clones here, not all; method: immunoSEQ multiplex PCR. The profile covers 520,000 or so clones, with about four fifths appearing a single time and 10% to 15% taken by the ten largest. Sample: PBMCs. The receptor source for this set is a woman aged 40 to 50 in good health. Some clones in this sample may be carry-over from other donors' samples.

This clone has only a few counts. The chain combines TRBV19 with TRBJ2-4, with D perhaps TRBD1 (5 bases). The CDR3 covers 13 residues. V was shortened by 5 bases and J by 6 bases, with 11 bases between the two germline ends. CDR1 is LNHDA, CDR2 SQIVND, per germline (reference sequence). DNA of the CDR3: TGTGCCAGTAGTTCAGGGTGGAGAAACATTCAGTACTTC. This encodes CASSSGWRNIQYF.

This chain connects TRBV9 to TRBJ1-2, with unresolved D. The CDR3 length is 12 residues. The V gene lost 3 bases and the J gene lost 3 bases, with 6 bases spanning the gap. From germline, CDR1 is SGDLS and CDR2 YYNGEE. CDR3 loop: CASSGRDYGYTF. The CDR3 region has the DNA TGTGCCAGCAGCGGACGGGACTATGGCTACACCTTC.

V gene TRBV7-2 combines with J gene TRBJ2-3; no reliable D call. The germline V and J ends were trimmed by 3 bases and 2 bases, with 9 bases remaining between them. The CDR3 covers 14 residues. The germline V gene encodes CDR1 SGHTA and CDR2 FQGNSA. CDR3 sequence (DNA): TGTGCCAGCAGCTTTGATAGGGCCACAGATACGCAGTATTTT. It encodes CASSFDRATDTQYF.

CDR3 DNA: TGTGCCAGCAGCTTGGGGACAGTCGGAATGTGGGCTTTCTTT. Amino acids: CASSLGTVGMWAFF. The rearrangement uses TRBV7-9 and TRBJ1-1; 7 bases align to TRBD1. The CDR3 runs 14 residues. CDR1 is SEHNR, CDR2 FQNEAQ, per germline (reference sequence). V lost 3 bases to trimming and J lost 11 bases; unmatched junction nucleotides: 12.

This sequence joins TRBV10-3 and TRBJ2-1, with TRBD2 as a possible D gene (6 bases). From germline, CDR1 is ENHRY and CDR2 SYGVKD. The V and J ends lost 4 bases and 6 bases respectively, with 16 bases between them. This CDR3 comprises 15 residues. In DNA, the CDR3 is TGTGCCATCAGTGGTGGTTGGGAGGCGTCCAATGAGCAGTTCTTC. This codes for CAISGGWEASNEQFF.

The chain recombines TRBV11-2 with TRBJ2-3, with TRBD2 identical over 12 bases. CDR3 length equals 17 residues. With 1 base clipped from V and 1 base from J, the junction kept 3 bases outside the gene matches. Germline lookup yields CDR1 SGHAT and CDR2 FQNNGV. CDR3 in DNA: TGTGCCAGCAGCTTAGTTAGACTAGCGGGAGGCACAGATACGCAGTATTTT. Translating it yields CASSLVRLAGGTDTQYF.

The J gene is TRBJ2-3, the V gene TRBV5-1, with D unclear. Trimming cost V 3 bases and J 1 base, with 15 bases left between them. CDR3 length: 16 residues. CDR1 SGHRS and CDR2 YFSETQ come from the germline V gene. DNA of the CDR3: TGCGCCAGCAGCTCCAAACTGGAAACGGGCACAGATACGCAGTATTTT. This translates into CASSSKLETGTDTQYF.

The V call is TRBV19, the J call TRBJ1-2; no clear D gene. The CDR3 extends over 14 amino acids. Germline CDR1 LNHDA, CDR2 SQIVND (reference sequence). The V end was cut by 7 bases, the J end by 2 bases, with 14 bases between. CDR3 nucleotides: TGTGCCAGTACCTCCGGATTGTCCAACTATGGCTACACCTTC. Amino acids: CASTSGLSNYGYTF. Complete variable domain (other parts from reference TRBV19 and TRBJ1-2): DGGITQSPKYLFRKEGQNVTLSCEQNLNHDAMYWYRQDPGQGLRLIYYSQIVNDFQKGDIAEGYSVSREKKESFPLTVTSAQKNPTAFYLCASTSGLSNYGYTFGSGTRLTVV.

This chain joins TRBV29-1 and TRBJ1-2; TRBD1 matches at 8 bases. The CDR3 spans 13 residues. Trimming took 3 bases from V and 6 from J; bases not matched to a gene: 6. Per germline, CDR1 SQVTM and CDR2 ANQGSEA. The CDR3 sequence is CSVESGGAHGYTF. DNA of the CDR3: TGCAGCGTTGAGTCAGGGGGCGCCCATGGCTACACCTTC.

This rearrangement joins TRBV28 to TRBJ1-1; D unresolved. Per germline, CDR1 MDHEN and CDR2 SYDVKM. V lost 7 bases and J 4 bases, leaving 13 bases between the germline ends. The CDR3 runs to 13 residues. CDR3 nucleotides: TGTGCCAGCAACGACCGGTGGGGCACTGAAGCTTTCTTT. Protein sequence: CASNDRWGTEAFF.

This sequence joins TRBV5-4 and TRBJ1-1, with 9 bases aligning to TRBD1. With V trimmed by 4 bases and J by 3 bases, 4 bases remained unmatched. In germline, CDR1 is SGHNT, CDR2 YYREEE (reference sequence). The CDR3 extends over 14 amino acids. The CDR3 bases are TGTGCCAGCAGCATCGACAGGGGGGACACTGAAGCTTTCTTT. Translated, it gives CASSIDRGDTEAFF.

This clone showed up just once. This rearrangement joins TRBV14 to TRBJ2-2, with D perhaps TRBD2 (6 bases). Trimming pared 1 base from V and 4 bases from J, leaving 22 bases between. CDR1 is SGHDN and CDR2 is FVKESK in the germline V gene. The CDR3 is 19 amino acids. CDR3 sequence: CASSQAPIGGWGGTGELFF. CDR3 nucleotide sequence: TGTGCCAGCAGCCAAGCCCCCATCGGGGGATGGGGAGGCACCGGGGAGCTGTTTTTT.

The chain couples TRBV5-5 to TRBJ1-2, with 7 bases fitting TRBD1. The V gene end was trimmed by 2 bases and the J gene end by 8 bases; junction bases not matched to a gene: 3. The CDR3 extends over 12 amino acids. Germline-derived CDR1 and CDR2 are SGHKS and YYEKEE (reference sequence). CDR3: CASSFQGGGYTF. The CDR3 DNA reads TGTGCCAGCAGCTTTCAGGGGGGCGGCTACACCTTC. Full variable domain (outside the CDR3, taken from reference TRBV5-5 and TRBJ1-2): DAGVTQSPTHLIKTRGQQVTLRCSPISGHKSVSWYQQVLGQGPQFIFQYYEKEERGRGNFPDRFSARQFPNYSSELNVNALLLGDSALYLCASSFQGGGYTFGSGTRLTVV.

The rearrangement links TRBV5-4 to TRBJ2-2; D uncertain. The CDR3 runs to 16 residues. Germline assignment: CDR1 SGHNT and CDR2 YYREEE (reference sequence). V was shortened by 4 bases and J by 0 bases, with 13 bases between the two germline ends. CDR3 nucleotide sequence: TGTGCCAGCAGCGAACGCTTCAACGCGAACACCGGGGAGCTGTTTTTT. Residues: CASSERFNANTGELFF.

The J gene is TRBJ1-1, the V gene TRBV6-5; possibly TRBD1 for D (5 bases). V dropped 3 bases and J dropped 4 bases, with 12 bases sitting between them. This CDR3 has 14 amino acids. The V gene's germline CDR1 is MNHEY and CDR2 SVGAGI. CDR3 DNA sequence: TGTGCCAGCAGTTATAGGGGTAAGGGCACTGAAGCTTTCTTT. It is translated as CASSYRGKGTEAFF.

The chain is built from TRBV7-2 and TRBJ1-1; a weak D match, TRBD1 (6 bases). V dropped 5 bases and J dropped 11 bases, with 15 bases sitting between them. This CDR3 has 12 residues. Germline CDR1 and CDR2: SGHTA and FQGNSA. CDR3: CASSLGGNEAFF. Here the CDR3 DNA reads TGTGCCAGCAGCCTAGGGGGAAATGAGGCTTTCTTT. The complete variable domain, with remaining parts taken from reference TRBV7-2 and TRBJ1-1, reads GAGVSQSPSNKVTEKGKDVELRCDPISGHTALYWYRQSLGQGLEFLIYFQGNSAPDKSGLPSDRFSAERTGGSVSTLTIQRTQQEDSAVYLCASSLGGNEAFFGQGTRLTVV.

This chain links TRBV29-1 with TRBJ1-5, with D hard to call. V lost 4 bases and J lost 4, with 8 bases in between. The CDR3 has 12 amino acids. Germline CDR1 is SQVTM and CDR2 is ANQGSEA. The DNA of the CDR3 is TGCAGCGTTGGGTCCCAAAATCAGCCCCAGCATTTT. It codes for CSVGSQNQPQHF. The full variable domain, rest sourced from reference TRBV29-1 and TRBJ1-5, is SAVISQKPSRDICQRGTSLTIQCQVDSQVTMMFWYRQQPGQSLTLIATANQGSEATYESGFVIDKFPISRPNLTFSTLTVSNMSPEDSSIYLCSVGSQNQPQHFGDGTRLSIL.

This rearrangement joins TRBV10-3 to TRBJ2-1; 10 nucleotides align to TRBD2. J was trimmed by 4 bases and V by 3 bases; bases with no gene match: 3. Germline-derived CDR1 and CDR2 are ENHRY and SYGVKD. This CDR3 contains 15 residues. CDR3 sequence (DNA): TGTGCCATCAGTGACGCAGCGGGAGGGTACAATGAGCAGTTCTTC. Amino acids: CAISDAAGGYNEQFF.

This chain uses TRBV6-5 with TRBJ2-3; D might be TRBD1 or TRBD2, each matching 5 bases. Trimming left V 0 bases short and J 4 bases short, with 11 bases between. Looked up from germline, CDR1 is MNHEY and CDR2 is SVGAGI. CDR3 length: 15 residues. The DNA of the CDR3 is TGTGCCAGCAGTTACTCTCAGGGACGGCCAGATACGCAGTATTTT. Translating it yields CASSYSQGRPDTQYF.

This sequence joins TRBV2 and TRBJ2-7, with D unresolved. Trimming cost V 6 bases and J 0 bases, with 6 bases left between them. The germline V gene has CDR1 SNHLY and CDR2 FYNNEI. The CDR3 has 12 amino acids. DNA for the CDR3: TGTGCCAGCAGCCAGTCCTCCTACGAGCAGTACTTC. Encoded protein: CASSQSSYEQYF.

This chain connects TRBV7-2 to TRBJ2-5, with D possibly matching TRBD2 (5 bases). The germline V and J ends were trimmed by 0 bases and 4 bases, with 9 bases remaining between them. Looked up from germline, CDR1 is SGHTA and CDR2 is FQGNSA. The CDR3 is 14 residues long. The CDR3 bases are TGTGCCAGCAGCTTAGCGCGCCTAGCAGAGACCCAGTACTTC. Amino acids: CASSLARLAETQYF.

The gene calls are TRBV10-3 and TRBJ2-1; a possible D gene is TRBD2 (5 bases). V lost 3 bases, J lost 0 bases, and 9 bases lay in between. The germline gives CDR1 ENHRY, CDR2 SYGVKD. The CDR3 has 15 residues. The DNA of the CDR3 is TGTGCCATCAGTGACCTGGGGAGCTCCTACAATGAGCAGTTCTTC. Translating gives CAISDLGSSYNEQFF.

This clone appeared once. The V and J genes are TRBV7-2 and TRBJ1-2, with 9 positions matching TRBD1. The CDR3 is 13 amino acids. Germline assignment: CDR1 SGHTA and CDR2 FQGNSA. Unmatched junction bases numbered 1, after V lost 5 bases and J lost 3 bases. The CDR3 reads CASSRTGDYGYTF. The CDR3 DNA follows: TGTGCCAGCAGCCGGACAGGGGACTATGGCTACACCTTC.